The 32 T cell receptor beta chains given below trace back to one sample, sequenced in a study of Tregs in tolerant kidney transplant recipients. Produced via immunoSEQ multiplex PCR; TCRdb's table is partial and in-frame only. The sample has about 94,000 clones, 93% seen once. The source was CD4+ T cells from blood, collected before the transplant. The source of these receptors is a human donor who received a combined kidney and bone marrow transplant.

The J gene is TRBJ1-5, the V gene TRBV2; TRBD1 is a possible D gene (5 bases). Between the trimmed V and J ends, which lost 7 bases and 5 bases, there was a span of 12 bases. This CDR3 is 13 amino acids long. Germline-derived CDR1 and CDR2 are SNHLY and FYNNEI. The chain's CDR3 is CASTRGGDQPQHF. The DNA for the CDR3 is TGTGCCAGCACCCGCGGGGGGGATCAGCCCCAGCATTTT.

The CDR3 loop is CASSHGTSGTYQETQYF. The DNA for the CDR3 is TGTGCCAGCAGCCATGGGACTAGCGGGACGTACCAAGAGACCCAGTACTTC. J is TRBJ2-5 and V is TRBV4-2; 13 bases map to TRBD2. The germline CDR1 and CDR2 sequences are LGHNA and YNFKEQ. Losses at the gene ends were 3 bases for V and 0 bases for J; bases not matched to a gene: 4. The length of the CDR3 is 17 residues.

The sample holds one count of this clone. V is TRBV4-3 and J is TRBJ2-3, with a tentative D call TRBD2 (6 bases). V lost 1 base to trimming and J lost 1 base, with 12 bases between them. The CDR3 runs to 16 residues. Germline CDR1 reads LGHNA; CDR2 reads YSLEER. CDR3 amino acids: CASSQVGGWGTDTQYF. Written as DNA, the CDR3 is TGCGCCAGCAGCCAAGTGGGGGGTTGGGGCACAGATACGCAGTATTTT.

This rearrangement joins TRBV7-2 to TRBJ1-5; D gene ambiguous. CDR1 SGHTA and CDR2 FQGNSA come from the germline V gene. With 2 bases removed from V and 4 bases from J, the gap between germline ends came to 6 bases. This CDR3 comprises 13 residues. CDR3 in amino acids: CASSLTHNQPQHF. The CDR3 region has the DNA TGTGCCAGCAGCTTAACTCATAATCAGCCCCAGCATTTT.

CDR3: CASSHEGGWGEDGYTF. CDR3 nucleotide sequence: TGCGCCAGCAGCCACGAGGGTGGATGGGGGGAGGATGGCTACACCTTC. The V call is TRBV4-1, the J call TRBJ1-2; D might be TRBD1 (5 bases). Germline values: CDR1 MGHRA, CDR2 YSYEKL. V was trimmed by 3 bases and J by 6 bases, leaving 20 bases between them. The CDR3 extends over 16 amino acids.

CDR3 coding DNA: TGTGCCAGTAGTATCAGGCCACAAAGCAATCAGCCCCAGCATTTT. Translated: CASSIRPQSNQPQHF. The chain links TRBV19 to TRBJ1-5; no definite D call. The CDR3 is 15 amino acids. The germline gives CDR1 LNHDA, CDR2 SQIVND (reference sequence). V was pared by 3 bases and J by 1 base, with 10 bases between.

The V call is TRBV15, the J call TRBJ2-7, with D perhaps TRBD2 (6 bases). V shed 1 base and J shed 4 bases, with 11 bases lying between them. Per the germline V gene, CDR1 is LNHNV and CDR2 is YYDKDF (reference sequence). CDR3 length: 14 residues. The CDR3 DNA reads as TGTGCCACCAGCAGAGCCGGGACTCCTTACGAGCAGTACTTC. Amino acids: CATSRAGTPYEQYF.

The rearrangement uses TRBV14 and TRBJ2-3; a possible D gene is TRBD1 (6 bases). V gave up 4 bases and J gave up 5 bases, with 10 bases separating them. In germline, CDR1 is SGHDN, CDR2 FVKESK. The CDR3 totals 13 residues. The CDR3 sequence is CASSLRGVDTQYF. The CDR3 DNA is TGTGCCAGCAGCCTCAGGGGCGTAGATACGCAGTATTTT.

This sequence joins TRBV7-3 and TRBJ2-3; D call uncertain. The CDR3 consists of 14 residues. Germline CDR1 reads SGHTA; CDR2 reads FQGTGA. V lost 1 base, J lost 0 bases, and 5 bases lay in between. CDR3: CASSLIPSTDTQYF. The CDR3 DNA sequence: TGTGCCAGCAGCTTAATCCCGAGCACAGATACGCAGTATTTT.

This chain links TRBV9 with TRBJ1-2; D remains unclear. Germline loops: CDR1 SGDLS, CDR2 YYNGEE. V was cut by 4 bases and J by 2 bases, with 9 bases left in between. The CDR3 consists of 13 residues. The CDR3 sequence: CASSTTENYGYTF. In DNA, the CDR3 is TGTGCCAGCAGCACCACAGAGAACTATGGCTACACCTTC.

The chain combines TRBV12-5 with TRBJ1-2, with a possible D match to TRBD1 (6 bases). The CDR3 runs to 14 residues. V lost 7 bases and J 2 bases, leaving 14 bases between the germline ends. Per the germline V gene, CDR1 is LGHNT and CDR2 is FRNRAP. The CDR3 spells CASERDTKNYGYTF. CDR3 sequence (DNA): TGTGCTAGTGAAAGGGACACCAAGAACTATGGCTACACCTTC.

The chain is built from TRBV7-2 and TRBJ1-3; D perhaps matches TRBD1 (5 bases). The germline V and J ends were trimmed by 0 bases and 4 bases, with 10 bases remaining between them. The CDR3 is 15 amino acids. Germline V lookup: CDR1 SGHTA, CDR2 FQGNSA. DNA for the CDR3: TGTGCCAGCAGCTTAGCGGGGCCCAGGGGAAACACCATATATTTT. Its protein product is CASSLAGPRGNTIYF.

The gene calls are TRBV11-3 and TRBJ1-1, with D hard to call. With 0 bases removed from V and 0 bases from J, the gap between germline ends came to 5 bases. The V gene's germline CDR1 is SGHNT and CDR2 YENEEA. There are 14 residues in the CDR3. The CDR3 is CASSLEQLNTEAFF. The DNA for the CDR3 is TGTGCCAGCAGCTTAGAACAGTTGAACACTGAAGCTTTCTTT.

The V call is TRBV5-6, the J call TRBJ2-2; 11 bases fit TRBD1. There are 16 residues in the CDR3. Trimming took 3 bases from V and 1 from J; bases not matched to a gene: 2. Germline assignment: CDR1 SGHDT and CDR2 YYEEEE. The CDR3 spells CASSSGTGGNTGELFF. The CDR3 bases are TGTGCCAGCAGCTCCGGGACAGGGGGGAACACCGGGGAGCTGTTTTTT.

The V call is TRBV9, the J call TRBJ2-1, with D unresolved. V was trimmed by 0 bases and J by 2 bases, leaving 6 bases between them. CDR3 size: 14 residues. The germline gives CDR1 SGDLS, CDR2 YYNGEE. CDR3 protein: CASSVDYAYNEQFF. DNA for the CDR3: TGTGCCAGCAGCGTAGACTACGCCTACAATGAGCAGTTCTTC.

The chain is built from TRBV4-2 and TRBJ1-3; D is possibly TRBD1 (5 bases). Germline V gives CDR1 LGHNA, CDR2 YNFKEQ. The CDR3 length is 16 residues. Trimming pared 5 bases from V and 0 bases from J, leaving 14 bases between. This CDR3 reads CASSSKDRDSGNTIYF. CDR3 nucleotides: TGTGCCAGCAGCTCGAAAGACAGAGACTCTGGAAACACCATATATTTT.

This clone was seen once. V is TRBV5-5 and J is TRBJ2-7; 11 nucleotides line up with TRBD1. Trimming removed 4 bases from V and 6 bases from J; junction bases left unmatched: 9. In germline, CDR1 is SGHKS, CDR2 YYEKEE (reference sequence). The CDR3 runs to 15 residues. CDR3 nucleotide sequence: TGTGCCAGCAGCCCACGTCCGGGACAGGGGGTCGAGCAGTACTTC. Translating gives CASSPRPGQGVEQYF.

This chain connects TRBV5-4 to TRBJ2-5; 11 nucleotides line up with TRBD2. The V gene's germline CDR1 is SGHNT and CDR2 YYREEE (reference sequence). This CDR3 contains 16 residues. V shed 1 base, J shed 4 bases, and the junction held 6 bases outside the gene matches. The CDR3 DNA is TGTGCCAGCAGCTTGCCATTAGCGGGGGGGCGAGAGACCCAGTACTTC. Protein product: CASSLPLAGGRETQYF. The variable domain in full, completed from reference TRBV5-4 and TRBJ2-5, reads ETGVTQSPTHLIKTRGQQVTLRCSSQSGHNTVSWYQQALGQGPQFIFQYYREEENGRGNFPPRFSGLQFPNYSSELNVNALELDDSALYLCASSLPLAGGRETQYFGPGTRLLVL.

The DNA of the CDR3 is TGTGCCAGCAGTCCGTACGAACAGGTCTCGAGTGGCTACACCTTC. Its translation: CASSPYEQVSSGYTF. This chain uses TRBV27 with TRBJ1-2; TRBD1 might be the D (5 bases). The length of the CDR3 is 15 residues. V lost 5 bases, J lost 7 bases, and 20 bases lay in between. CDR1 is MNHEY and CDR2 is SMNVEV in the germline V gene (reference sequence).

This chain connects TRBV5-1 to TRBJ2-7; 8 bases line up with TRBD2. The V gene end was trimmed by 3 bases and the J gene end by 5 bases; junction bases not matched to a gene: 4. The germline CDR1 and CDR2 sequences are SGHRS and YFSETQ. The CDR3 is 13 residues long. Written as DNA, the CDR3 is TGCGCCAGCAGCTCTGGACTAGCCGACGAGCAGTACTTC. This sequence encodes CASSSGLADEQYF. Looking up the rest from reference TRBV5-1 and TRBJ2-7 gives the full variable domain: KAGVTQTPRYLIKTRGQQVTLSCSPISGHRSVSWYQQTPGQGLQFLFEYFSETQRNKGNFPGRFSGRQFSNSRSEMNVSTLELGDSALYLCASSSGLADEQYFGPGTRLTVT.

CDR3 DNA sequence: TGTGCCAGCAGTTCGGGAGGACGGGCGTGGGAGCAGTACTTC. Translated: CASSSGGRAWEQYF. The chain employs TRBV6-6 and TRBJ2-7; 7 nucleotides align to TRBD2. Germline V gives CDR1 MNHNY, CDR2 SVGAGI (reference sequence). This CDR3 has 14 amino acids. The V gene end was trimmed by 4 bases and the J gene end by 7 bases; junction bases not matched to a gene: 10.

The rearrangement links TRBV5-4 to TRBJ1-3, with D unclear. V gave up 10 bases and J gave up 0 bases, with 8 bases separating them. Per germline, CDR1 SGHNT and CDR2 YYREEE (reference sequence). The CDR3 loop spans 12 amino acids. DNA of the CDR3: TGTGCCTGGACTGACTCTGGAAACACCATATATTTT. Encoded protein: CAWTDSGNTIYF.

A note on this clone: Within the sample, other DNA sequences also encode this same CDR3. V is TRBV18 and J is TRBJ1-1; D may be TRBD1 (5 bases). The CDR3 has 14 amino acids. V was shortened by 3 bases and J by 0 bases, with 8 bases between the two germline ends. Germline V CDR1 and CDR2: KGHSH, LQKENI. DNA for the CDR3: TGTGCCAGCTCACCCCAGGGTTTGAACACTGAAGCTTTCTTT. Its translation is CASSPQGLNTEAFF.

V is TRBV2 and J is TRBJ1-5; D possibly corresponds to TRBD1 (5 bases). The CDR3 is made up of 13 amino acids. Germline V gene sequence: CDR1 SNHLY, CDR2 FYNNEI. V lost 7 bases and J 7 bases, leaving 14 bases between the germline ends. CDR3 in DNA: TGTGCCAGCAACGGTCAGGGCGACCAGCCCCAGCATTTT. Protein sequence: CASNGQGDQPQHF.

This chain links TRBV7-6 with TRBJ1-3, with D maybe TRBD1 (5 bases). The CDR3 extends over 19 amino acids. Germline-derived CDR1 and CDR2 are SGHVS and FNYEAQ. The V and J ends lost 2 bases and 0 bases respectively, with 20 bases between them. Here the CDR3 DNA reads TGTGCCAGCAGCTTAACTCCCTCAGGGATTTTAGCCTCTGGAAACACCATATATTTT. It translates to CASSLTPSGILASGNTIYF.

Here the CDR3 reads CASSPPLLVRNTGELFF. In DNA, the CDR3 is TGTGCCAGCAGCCCCCCCCTACTAGTCCGGAACACCGGGGAGCTGTTTTTT. The chain joins TRBV7-9 to TRBJ2-2, with a possible D match to TRBD2 (5 bases). Germline values: CDR1 SEHNR, CDR2 FQNEAQ (reference sequence). The CDR3 extends over 17 amino acids. V dropped 5 bases and J dropped 1 base, with 17 bases sitting between them.

This chain uses TRBV27 with TRBJ1-5, with D possibly TRBD1 on 6 matching bases. The CDR3 is 15 residues long. Germline V lookup: CDR1 MNHEY, CDR2 SMNVEV (reference sequence). Trimming removed 7 bases at V and 0 bases at J, with 13 bases between. Written as DNA, the CDR3 is TGTGCCAGCAAGTTTTCAGGGGATAGCAATCAGCCCCAGCATTTT. Protein: CASKFSGDSNQPQHF.

The V call is TRBV7-2, the J call TRBJ2-5; 9 positions match TRBD1. The V gene end was trimmed by 5 bases and the J gene end by 2 bases; junction bases not matched to a gene: 3. The CDR3 spans 14 residues. CDR1 and CDR2 (germline): SGHTA, FQGNSA. The CDR3 coding sequence is TGTGCCAGCAGCCCGGGACAGGGACAAGAGACCCAGTACTTC. Residues: CASSPGQGQETQYF.

This chain uses TRBV2 with TRBJ2-3; 7 nucleotides match TRBD2. V trimming: 9 bases; J trimming: 4 bases; junction bases outside the gene matches: 10. This CDR3 region has 14 residues. CDR1 SNHLY and CDR2 FYNNEI come from the germline V gene. CDR3 in amino acids: CASHSRLASDTQYF. The CDR3 coding sequence is TGTGCCAGTCATTCCCGACTAGCTTCAGATACGCAGTATTTT.

The chain has TRBV18 and TRBJ2-7, with 8 nucleotides matching TRBD1. The V gene's germline CDR1 is KGHSH and CDR2 LQKENI. V trimming: 6 bases; J trimming: 2 bases; junction bases outside the gene matches: 6. CDR3 length: 14 residues. Written as DNA, the CDR3 is TGTGCCAGCTCTGGGGGACAGGAGACCTACGAGCAGTACTTC. Amino acid sequence: CASSGGQETYEQYF.

The rearrangement joins TRBV5-4 to TRBJ1-2, with TRBD1 identical over 9 bases. The V gene end was trimmed by 4 bases and the J gene end by 7 bases; junction bases not matched to a gene: 8. The CDR3 sequence is 14 residues long. Germline CDR1 reads SGHNT; CDR2 reads YYREEE (reference sequence). The CDR3 bases are TGTGCCAGCAGCCCACAGGGGGCCCTCCCTGGCTACACCTTC. Protein sequence: CASSPQGALPGYTF.

The CDR3 sequence is CASSRGSSYNSPLHF. In DNA, the CDR3 is TGTGCCAGCAGCCGCGGATCCTCCTATAATTCACCCCTCCACTTT. This chain joins TRBV14 and TRBJ1-6; D is uncertain. V gave up 4 bases and J gave up 0 bases, with 7 bases separating them. The CDR3 loop spans 15 amino acids. Germline lookup yields CDR1 SGHDN and CDR2 FVKESK.